This T cell receptor beta chain was recovered during a study of cytomegalovirus exposure and HLA in healthy donors. Trimming took off 4 bases at V and 5 bases at J, with 10 bases between the two ends. The CDR3 sequence is 13 residues long. Per the germline V gene, CDR1 is SGHDT and CDR2 is YYEEEE. The PCR used 60 Vbeta and 13 Jbeta primers. The method was immunoSEQ multiplex PCR; TCRdb's version includes in-frame clones alone and lacks a portion of them. The table records some 100,000 clones, approximately 80% of them present only once. The sequenced material came from PBMCs. This chain connects TRBV5-6 to TRBJ1-5; no reliable D call. The TCR originated in a male donor in good health and CMV-seropositive. As DNA, the CDR3 is TGTGCCAGCAGCATTACTACCGATCAGCCCCAGCATTTT. It specifies CASSITTDQPQHF.